The 21 T cell receptor beta chains listed next were all sequenced from one sample in a study of T-cell memory formation after mild COVID-19. TCRdb passed the 5' RACE reads through MiXCR, listing each CDR3 protein once. Here the sample spans about 240,000 distinct CDR3 sequences, 7.5% to 10% being singletons. The sequencing input was PBMCs or a T cell subset sorted from them (not recorded which). The receptors here all came from a man aged 18 to 29 who had mild COVID-19 (a few samples of this study predate the infection). Cell type and time point are not known.

This clonotype was observed a few times. This chain uses TRBV9 with TRBJ1-1; tentative D call: TRBD1 (6 bases). Germline CDR1 reads SGDLS; CDR2 reads YYNGEE. Trimming removed 0 bases at V and 5 bases at J, with 14 bases between. This CDR3 contains 15 residues. CDR3: CASSVGGQGRTEAFF. The CDR3 DNA sequence: TGTGCCAGCAGCGTAGGAGGCCAGGGGAGGACTGAAGCTTTCTTT. The entire variable domain, with the rest obtained from reference TRBV9 and TRBJ1-1, is as follows: DSGVTQTPKHLITATGQRVTLRCSPRSGDLSVYWYQQSLDQGLQFLIQYYNGEERAKGNILERFSAQQFPDLHSELNLSSLELGDSALYFCASSVGGQGRTEAFFGQGTRLTVV.

This clonotype was recorded many times. This chain uses TRBV15 with TRBJ2-1, with TRBD2 identical over 11 bases. CDR1 and CDR2 from the germline V gene are LNHNV and YYDKDF (reference sequence). After removal of 1 base from V and 5 bases from J, the junction contained 1 base not matched to a gene. The CDR3 extends over 15 amino acids. The CDR3 nucleotides read TGTGCCACCAGCAGAGGACTAGCGGGGAACAATGAGCAGTTCTTC. Residues: CATSRGLAGNNEQFF.

In its sample, this clonotype was seen a few times. The CDR3 region has the DNA TGTGCCAGCAGTCCCGCGAGGCGCTACAATGAGCAGTTCTTC. Translation: CASSPARRYNEQFF. The J gene is TRBJ2-1, the V gene TRBV12-3 or TRBV12-4; D unclear. The CDR3 contains 14 residues. V was clipped by 5 bases and J by 3 bases, with 11 bases between them.

The sample holds a few counts of this clonotype. This chain joins TRBV19 and TRBJ1-1; D is undetermined. This CDR3 has 14 amino acids. V gave up 1 base and J gave up 0 bases, with 6 bases separating them. Germline loops: CDR1 LNHDA, CDR2 SQIVND (reference sequence). In DNA, the CDR3 is TGTGCCAGTAGTATAGGATCAGTGAACACTGAAGCTTTCTTT. It codes for CASSIGSVNTEAFF.

This clonotype was recorded many times. The V call is TRBV5-1, the J call TRBJ2-3, with D hard to call. Looked up from germline, CDR1 is SGHRS and CDR2 is YFSETQ. V lost 0 bases and J lost 1, with 6 bases in between. CDR3 length equals 14 residues. In DNA, the CDR3 is TGCGCCAGCAGCTTGGGACGCGGCACAGATACGCAGTATTTT. Its protein is CASSLGRGTDTQYF.

The chain uses TRBV4-3 and TRBJ2-5; no definite D call. This CDR3 has 18 residues. Germline V lookup: CDR1 LGHNA, CDR2 YSLEER. V was pared by 0 bases and J by 2 bases, with 19 bases between. As DNA, the CDR3 is TGCGCCAGCAGCCAAGATCTTTTCGTTGAGTCAGTTCAAGAGACCCAGTACTTC. Protein sequence: CASSQDLFVESVQETQYF.

A few counts support this clonotype. V is TRBV5-1 and J is TRBJ2-3; the match to TRBD2 covers 11 bases. This CDR3 has 17 amino acids. V was pared by 4 bases and J by 4 bases, with 11 bases of the junction left unmatched. Germline V gives CDR1 SGHRS, CDR2 YFSETQ. CDR3 sequence reads: CASSRASGGTGADTQYF. The CDR3 bases are TGCGCCAGCAGCCGGGCTAGCGGGGGGACGGGAGCAGATACGCAGTATTTT.

This clonotype was seen a few times. The chain couples TRBV19 to TRBJ2-2; D could derive from TRBD1 or TRBD2 (7 bases each). The V end was cut by 5 bases, the J end by 0 bases, with 13 bases between. This CDR3 has 16 residues. Germline V gene lookup returns CDR1 LNHDA and CDR2 SQIVND (reference sequence). CDR3 nucleotides: TGTGCCAGTAGTCCGCAGGGGGGGCCGAACACCGGGGAGCTGTTTTTT. It translates to CASSPQGGPNTGELFF.

The rearrangement uses TRBV7-2 and TRBJ2-7; no clear D. The germline V gene encodes CDR1 SGHTA and CDR2 FQGNSA. The V end lost 5 bases, the J end lost 4 bases, and 9 bases lay between the germline ends. The CDR3 totals 12 residues. In DNA, the CDR3 is TGTGCCAGCAGCAGAAGGGTTTACGAGCAGTACGTC. Residues: CASSRRVYEQYV.

The chain couples TRBV5-1 to TRBJ2-7; a weak D match, TRBD1 (6 bases). The CDR3 runs to 14 residues. Germline loops: CDR1 SGHRS, CDR2 YFSETQ. Trimming pared 7 bases from V and 7 bases from J, leaving 21 bases between. The CDR3 sequence is CASAWTAGSGEQYF. DNA of the CDR3: TGCGCCAGCGCCTGGACAGCCGGGTCGGGAGAGCAGTACTTC. Drawing the rest from reference TRBV5-1 and TRBJ2-7, the complete variable domain is KAGVTQTPRYLIKTRGQQVTLSCSPISGHRSVSWYQQTPGQGLQFLFEYFSETQRNKGNFPGRFSGRQFSNSRSEMNVSTLELGDSALYLCASAWTAGSGEQYFGPGTRLTVT.

This clonotype turned up a few times. The chain links TRBV20-1 to TRBJ2-5; TRBD1 agrees at 7 bases. Germline values: CDR1 DFQATT, CDR2 SNEGSKA (reference sequence). The CDR3 contains 15 residues. With V trimmed by 6 bases and J by 5 bases, 15 bases remained unmatched. CDR3: CSAPQFGTVGETQYF. The CDR3 DNA is TGCAGTGCGCCGCAATTCGGGACAGTAGGGGAGACCCAGTACTTC.

In its sample, this clonotype was seen many times. V usage is TRBV15 and J usage is TRBJ2-7, with 7 bases that match TRBD2. There are 14 residues in the CDR3. V trimming: 8 bases; J trimming: 2 bases; junction bases outside the gene matches: 9. Germline assignment: CDR1 LNHNV and CDR2 YYDKDF (reference sequence). The CDR3: CATSRGEGTYEQYF. In nucleotides, the CDR3 is TGTGCCACCTCCCGGGGGGAGGGGACCTACGAGCAGTACTTC.

The table lists this clonotype with a few counts. The V gene is TRBV20-1, the J gene TRBJ1-2, with a tentative D call TRBD1 (6 bases). Germline values: CDR1 DFQATT, CDR2 SNEGSKA (reference sequence). Trimming pared 5 bases from V and 7 bases from J, leaving 14 bases between. The CDR3 is 12 residues long. The CDR3 reads CSAGTQGSGYTF. As DNA, the CDR3 is TGCAGTGCTGGAACACAGGGAAGTGGCTACACCTTC.

This sequence joins TRBV11-3 and TRBJ2-3; 9 nucleotides agree with TRBD1. Per the germline V gene, CDR1 is SGHNT and CDR2 is YENEEA. The CDR3 spans 15 residues. With 1 base clipped from V and 5 bases from J, the junction kept 4 bases outside the gene matches. CDR3 residues: CASSLGDRAVDTQYF. The CDR3 DNA reads TGTGCCAGCAGCTTAGGGGACAGGGCTGTAGATACGCAGTATTTT. Supplemented by reference TRBV11-3 and TRBJ2-3, the full variable domain reads EAGVVQSPRYKIIEKKQPVAFWCNPISGHNTLYWYLQNLGQGPELLIRYENEEAVDDSQLPKDRFSAERLKGVDSTLKIQPAELGDSAVYLCASSLGDRAVDTQYFGPGTRLTVL.

This sequence joins TRBV6-6 and TRBJ2-7; TRBD1 matches at 10 bases. The V gene end was trimmed by 2 bases and the J gene end by 5 bases; junction bases not matched to a gene: 3. This CDR3 has 14 residues. The germline V gene encodes CDR1 MNHNY and CDR2 SVGAGI (reference sequence). CDR3 bases: TGTGCCAGCAGTTACCCGACAGGGGGCGACGAGCAGTACTTC. This encodes CASSYPTGGDEQYF.

This clonotype was detected only a few times. In DNA form, the CDR3 reads TGTGCCAGCAGCCAAGATCGGGATGAAAAACTGTTTTTT. Its protein product is CASSQDRDEKLFF. The gene calls are TRBV4-2 and TRBJ1-4; D unresolved. V dropped 0 bases and J dropped 6 bases, with 5 bases sitting between them. This CDR3 has 13 amino acids. Germline loops: CDR1 LGHNA, CDR2 YNFKEQ.

The chain has TRBV4-3 and TRBJ2-2, with D tentatively TRBD1 (6 bases). V gave up 3 bases and J gave up 6 bases, with 11 bases separating them. Germline V CDR1 and CDR2: LGHNA, YSLEER. The CDR3 is made up of 14 amino acids. CDR3 bases: TGCGCCAGCAGCCACGCCCAGGGGTCCGGGGAGCTGTTTTTT. Amino acid sequence: CASSHAQGSGELFF.

The rearrangement links TRBV10-3 to TRBJ2-5, with D maybe TRBD1 (6 bases). Germline V gene lookup returns CDR1 ENHRY and CDR2 SYGVKD. The V end was cut by 7 bases, the J end by 2 bases, with 11 bases between. The CDR3 sequence is 13 residues long. The CDR3 DNA sequence: TGTGCCATCAAATCGACAGGACAAGAGACCCAGTACTTC. This codes for CAIKSTGQETQYF.

This clonotype came up a few times. V and J are TRBV12-3 or TRBV12-4 and TRBJ2-1, with D possibly matching TRBD1 (5 bases). The V gene lost 7 bases and the J gene lost 8 bases, with 15 bases spanning the gap. This CDR3 region has 13 residues. The CDR3 protein is CASIPGWGYEQFF. In DNA form, the CDR3 reads TGTGCCAGCATCCCCGGTTGGGGCTATGAGCAGTTCTTC.

The chain joins TRBV6-5 to TRBJ1-6, with a weak D call TRBD1 (5 bases). CDR3 size: 14 residues. V was pared by 5 bases and J by 4 bases, with 9 bases between. Germline V gene lookup returns CDR1 MNHEY and CDR2 SVGAGI. DNA of the CDR3: TGTGCCAGCAGTCGGACACGGTATAATTCACCCCTCCACTTT. Residues: CASSRTRYNSPLHF.

V usage is TRBV7-3 and J usage is TRBJ2-3; no reliable D call. Germline V CDR1 and CDR2: SGHTA, FQGTGA. This CDR3 comprises 15 residues. The V end lost 1 base, the J end lost 1 base, and 9 bases lay between the germline ends. In DNA form, the CDR3 reads TGTGCCAGCAGCTTAATGGGCTTGGGCACAGATACGCAGTATTTT. Protein sequence: CASSLMGLGTDTQYF.